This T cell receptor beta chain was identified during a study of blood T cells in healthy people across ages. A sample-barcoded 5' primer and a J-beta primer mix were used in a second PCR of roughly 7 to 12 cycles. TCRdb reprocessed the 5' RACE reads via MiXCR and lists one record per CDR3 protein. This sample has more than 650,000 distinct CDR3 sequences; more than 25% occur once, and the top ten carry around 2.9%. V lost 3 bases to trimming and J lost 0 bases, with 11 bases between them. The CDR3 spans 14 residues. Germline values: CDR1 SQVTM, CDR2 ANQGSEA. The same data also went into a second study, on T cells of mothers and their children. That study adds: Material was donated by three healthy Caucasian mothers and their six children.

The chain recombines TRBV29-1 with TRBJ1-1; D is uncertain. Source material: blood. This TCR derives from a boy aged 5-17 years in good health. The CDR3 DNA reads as TGCAGCGTTGATTCCCGACTTATGAACACTGAAGCTTTCTTT. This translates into CSVDSRLMNTEAFF.